Each of the 24 T cell receptor beta chains below was sequenced from the same sample in a study of CD8 T cells in ankylosing spondylitis. TCRdb used MiXCR to reprocess the 5' RACE reads, holding one entry per CDR3 protein. The data hold some 330,000 distinct CDR3 sequences, with 8% observed a single time. General observations from the study: Characteristic, it appeared, of ankylosing spondylitis blood was a TCR beta motif of roughly 8 highly homologous variants.

No antigen has been assigned to these receptors. Sequences were obtained from blood, either unsorted or a sorted T cell fraction (not recorded which). These receptors were obtained from a male donor with ankylosing spondylitis.

This chain joins TRBV20-1 and TRBJ2-1, with 11 positions matching TRBD2. This CDR3 has 15 amino acids. Germline values: CDR1 DFQATT, CDR2 SNEGSKA (reference sequence). Trimming at V came to 2 bases and at J to 8 bases, leaving 8 bases not matched to a gene. The CDR3 is CSARPQSSGRDEQFF. The CDR3 nucleotides read TGCAGTGCTAGACCTCAGAGTAGCGGGAGGGATGAGCAGTTCTTC.

J is TRBJ2-7 and V is TRBV3-1; D remains unclear. The CDR3 has 15 residues. The V and J ends lost 3 bases and 3 bases respectively, with 15 bases between them. Looked up from germline, CDR1 is LGHDT and CDR2 is YNNKEL (reference sequence). CDR3 in DNA: TGTGCCAGCAGCCACCCTCGGGTTGGGCACTACGAGCAGTACTTC. It encodes CASSHPRVGHYEQYF.

The chain couples TRBV5-1 to TRBJ2-3; D is possibly TRBD2 (6 bases). Trimming shortened V by 4 bases and J by 5 bases, and 20 bases separated the two germline ends. Per the germline V gene, CDR1 is SGHRS and CDR2 is YFSETQ. CDR3 size: 16 residues. As DNA, the CDR3 is TGCGCCAGCAGCCTGGGACTGCCTGGGATCTTAGATACGCAGTATTTT. Encoded protein: CASSLGLPGILDTQYF.

There are a few counts of this clonotype. This sequence joins TRBV18 and TRBJ2-5, with a possible D match to TRBD2 (5 bases). CDR3 length: 14 residues. The V gene lost 5 bases and the J gene lost 4 bases, with 14 bases spanning the gap. The germline gives CDR1 KGHSH, CDR2 LQKENI. The DNA for the CDR3 is TGTGCCAGCTCATCCTCCGGGCGGGTAGAGACCCAGTACTTC. It translates to CASSSSGRVETQYF.

This clonotype was picked up a small number of times. This rearrangement joins TRBV10-3 to TRBJ1-4, with a weak D call TRBD1 (5 bases). CDR3 length: 17 residues. Germline loops: CDR1 ENHRY, CDR2 SYGVKD. The germline V and J ends were trimmed by 0 bases and 0 bases, with 11 bases remaining between them. CDR3 nucleotide sequence: TGTGCCATCAGTGAGTCGCGGGACTTTGCAACTAATGAAAAACTGTTTTTT. This codes for CAISESRDFATNEKLFF.

This chain connects TRBV12-3 or TRBV12-4 to TRBJ2-2; 8 bases match TRBD1. This CDR3 has 15 amino acids. The V gene end was trimmed by 3 bases and the J gene end by 7 bases; junction bases not matched to a gene: 7. CDR3 coding DNA: TGTGCCAGCAGTTTCTTTGACAGGGGTGGCGGGGAGCTGTTTTTT. Amino acids: CASSFFDRGGGELFF.

This clonotype was counted at least ten times. The chain employs TRBV5-1 and TRBJ2-7, with TRBD2 matching over 7 bases. Germline V gene data show CDR1 as SGHRS and CDR2 as YFSETQ. The V and J ends lost 1 base and 2 bases, in that order; junction bases with no gene match: 3. CDR3 size: 14 residues. The DNA of the CDR3 is TGCGCCAGCAGCTTGACTAGCGATACCTACGAGCAGTACTTC. Protein product: CASSLTSDTYEQYF. Drawing the rest from reference TRBV5-1 and TRBJ2-7, the complete variable domain is KAGVTQTPRYLIKTRGQQVTLSCSPISGHRSVSWYQQTPGQGLQFLFEYFSETQRNKGNFPGRFSGRQFSNSRSEMNVSTLELGDSALYLCASSLTSDTYEQYFGPGTRLTVT.

The V and J genes are TRBV6-5 and TRBJ2-7, with D possibly matching TRBD2 (6 bases). This CDR3 spans 14 amino acids. Germline V gene data show CDR1 as MNHEY and CDR2 as SVGAGI. Between the trimmed V and J ends, which lost 2 bases and 6 bases, there was a span of 14 bases. This CDR3 is CASSYRGKAGEQYF. The CDR3 DNA sequence: TGTGCCAGCAGTTACCGGGGGAAGGCCGGCGAGCAGTACTTC.

This clonotype was picked up many times. The chain has TRBV27 and TRBJ1-5, with D possibly matching TRBD1 (5 bases). Per the germline V gene, CDR1 is MNHEY and CDR2 is SMNVEV (reference sequence). This CDR3 comprises 14 residues. Trimming removed 6 bases at V and 1 base at J, with 10 bases between. The CDR3 DNA sequence: TGTGCCAGCAGCTTAGCAGGGAGCAATCAGCCCCAGCATTTT. Its protein product is CASSLAGSNQPQHF.

This clonotype was seen only a few times. The rearrangement joins TRBV2 to TRBJ2-5, with D hard to call. The CDR3 is 14 amino acids. Per germline, CDR1 SNHLY and CDR2 FYNNEI. V lost 6 bases to trimming and J lost 5 bases, with 16 bases between them. The CDR3 sequence: CASRQDAGWETQYF. In DNA form, the CDR3 reads TGTGCCAGCAGGCAGGACGCCGGGTGGGAGACCCAGTACTTC. Supplemented by reference TRBV2 and TRBJ2-5, the full variable domain reads EPEVTQTPSHQVTQMGQEVILRCVPISNHLYFYWYRQILGQKVEFLVSFYNNEISEKSEIFDDQFSVERPDGSNFTLKIRSTKLEDSAMYFCASRQDAGWETQYFGPGTRLLVL.

This clonotype was counted a few times. The chain joins TRBV21-1 to TRBJ2-6; the DNA was not compared with TRBD1, the D call given in the table. TRBV21-1 is noted as a pseudogene. CDR3 length: 18 residues. CDR3 amino acids: CASIPGQGPKEGANVLTF. The CDR3 DNA reads TGTGCCAGCATCCCGGGACAGGGACCGAAAGAAGGGGCCAACGTCCTGACTTTC.

The V and J genes are TRBV5-1 and TRBJ2-7, with D maybe TRBD1 (6 bases). This CDR3 has 17 amino acids. Trimming stripped 1 base from V and 4 bases from J, with 21 bases between. Per the germline V gene, CDR1 is SGHRS and CDR2 is YFSETQ. CDR3 region: CASSLNLVGQIFYEQYF. CDR3 nucleotides: TGCGCCAGCAGCTTGAATTTAGTAGGACAGATATTTTACGAGCAGTACTTC.

CDR3 sequence (DNA): TGCAGCGCAGTGACAGGGGGTATCGAGCAGTACTTC. Translated, it gives CSAVTGGIEQYF. The rearrangement joins TRBV29-1 to TRBJ2-7; 9 bases line up with TRBD1. Germline V gene sequence: CDR1 SQVTM, CDR2 ANQGSEA. This CDR3 contains 12 residues. V lost 7 bases to trimming and J lost 6 bases; unmatched junction nucleotides: 7.

This clonotype was counted a few times. The chain combines TRBV5-5 with TRBJ2-4, with D tentatively TRBD2 (5 bases). The CDR3 sequence is 15 residues long. Looked up from germline, CDR1 is SGHKS and CDR2 is YYEKEE (reference sequence). Trimming pared 4 bases from V and 0 bases from J, leaving 11 bases between. CDR3 in DNA: TGTGCCAGCAGCCCCCTGGACTTAGCCAAAAACATTCAGTACTTC. Translated, it gives CASSPLDLAKNIQYF.

V gene TRBV20-1 combines with J gene TRBJ2-1; D call uncertain. The CDR3 contains 12 residues. V dropped 3 bases and J dropped 4 bases, with 7 bases sitting between them. The germline gives CDR1 DFQATT, CDR2 SNEGSKA (reference sequence). The CDR3 sequence: CSASSLYNEQFF. The CDR3 region has the DNA TGCAGTGCTAGTTCATTGTACAATGAGCAGTTCTTC.

In this sample, this clonotype turned up many times. DNA for the CDR3: TGTGCCAGCAGTGAATCCGCCAGGGTGAATTCACCCCTCCACTTT. Translation gives CASSESARVNSPLHF. This chain connects TRBV6-1 to TRBJ1-6, with D perhaps TRBD1 (5 bases). The CDR3 totals 15 residues. Trimming cost V 2 bases and J 7 bases, with 12 bases left between them. CDR1 and CDR2 from the germline V gene are MNHNS and SASEGT.

This sequence joins TRBV6-1 and TRBJ2-2, with D possibly matching TRBD1 (6 bases). Germline V gene lookup returns CDR1 MNHNS and CDR2 SASEGT. V was trimmed by 6 bases and J by 4 bases, leaving 15 bases between them. This CDR3 comprises 15 residues. DNA of the CDR3: TGTGCCAGCAGCCAGACAGGCCCGGGCACCGGGGAGCTGTTTTTT. Its translation is CASSQTGPGTGELFF.

V gene TRBV18 combines with J gene TRBJ1-2, with D tentatively TRBD1 (6 bases). CDR3 length: 16 amino acids. Trimming took off 2 bases at V and 0 bases at J, with 13 bases between the two ends. Germline CDR1 is KGHSH and CDR2 is LQKENI. The DNA of the CDR3 is TGTGCCAGCTCACCAAACCTACAGGGAGCTAACTATGGCTACACCTTC. This translates into CASSPNLQGANYGYTF. Full variable domain (missing parts from reference TRBV18 and TRBJ1-2): NAGVMQNPRHLVRRRGQEARLRCSPMKGHSHVYWYRQLPEEGLKFMVYLQKENIIDESGMPKERFSAEFPKEGPSILRIQQVVRGDSAAYFCASSPNLQGANYGYTFGSGTRLTVV.

The table lists this clonotype with a few counts. The chain is built from TRBV24-1 and TRBJ2-1, with 10 bases lining up with TRBD1. Per germline, CDR1 KGHDR and CDR2 SFDVKD. V trimming: 4 bases; J trimming: 8 bases; junction bases outside the gene matches: 10. The CDR3 is made up of 16 amino acids. The CDR3 coding sequence is TGTGCCACCAGTGACCCCGGGACAGGGGCAGGGGATGAGCAGTTCTTC. Its protein is CATSDPGTGAGDEQFF.

With respect to this clonotype: Possible read error: a much larger clone is one base away. V is TRBV5-1 and J is TRBJ2-2, with TRBD1 matching over 7 bases. This CDR3 spans 13 amino acids. CDR1 is SGHRS and CDR2 is YFSETQ in the germline V gene. The CDR3 coding sequence is TGCACCAGCCGGACAGGACGTACCGGGGAGCTGTTTTTT. It codes for CTSRTGRTGELFF.

V and J are TRBV29-1 and TRBJ2-1, with TRBD1 as a possible D gene (5 bases). The CDR3 loop spans 15 amino acids. Germline-derived CDR1 and CDR2 are SQVTM and ANQGSEA. V lost 4 bases to trimming and J lost 7 bases, with 20 bases between them. As DNA, the CDR3 is TGCAGCGTTGGGGGATCGAGACATCAGGGTAATGAGCAGTTCTTC. As protein: CSVGGSRHQGNEQFF.

At least ten counts were recorded for this clonotype. The chain has TRBV5-1 and TRBJ2-5; D is unclear. The CDR3 consists of 13 residues. V lost 5 bases and J lost 1, with 9 bases in between. The germline V gene has CDR1 SGHRS and CDR2 YFSETQ. The CDR3 DNA is TGCGCCAGCAGAGAGACGGTCCAAGAGACCCAGTACTTC. This gives the protein CASRETVQETQYF.

This clonotype was recorded at least ten times. This chain connects TRBV29-1 to TRBJ1-2; D uncertain. With 4 bases removed from V and 3 bases from J, the gap between germline ends came to 9 bases. The germline gives CDR1 SQVTM, CDR2 ANQGSEA. CDR3 length: 12 amino acids. CDR3 in amino acids: CSVVRVDYGYTF. The CDR3 DNA reads as TGCAGCGTTGTGAGGGTTGACTATGGCTACACCTTC.

This clonotype was detected only a few times. The chain recombines TRBV12-3 or TRBV12-4 with TRBJ2-1, with 11 bases fitting TRBD2. This CDR3 is 17 amino acids long. The V and J ends lost 5 bases and 6 bases, in that order; junction bases with no gene match: 12. CDR3 region: CASSPSSGRVQSNEQFF. CDR3 sequence (DNA): TGTGCCAGCAGTCCCAGTAGCGGGAGGGTCCAGAGCAATGAGCAGTTCTTC.